Listed below are T cell receptor beta chains from one sample, sequenced in a study of blood T cell repertoires in COVID-19. The assay was immunoSEQ multiplex PCR, and TCRdb's table has in-frame clones only and misses some. The table includes fewer than 350,000 clones, nearly 90% detected once. The sequenced sample consisted of peripheral blood. These receptors were collected from a man aged 18 to 30 with active or convalescent COVID-19. The conserved cysteine and the conserved F or W are not part of the CDR3 here. Not all rows give a size; the values are once, few, many and, for expanded clones, a class.

CDR3 protein: ASGPGRNSNQPQH; clone size: once; V gene: TRBV12-5; J gene: TRBJ1-5
CDR3 protein: ATSRDLASGRTDTQY; clone size: .; V gene: TRBV15; J gene: TRBJ2-3
CDR3 protein: ASSPGLQLSTDTQY; clone size: .; V gene: TRBV5-6; J gene: TRBJ2-3
CDR3 protein: ASSRPGTSGGGVQF; clone size: .; V gene: TRBV7-2; J gene: TRBJ2-1
CDR3 protein: ASTGTGSEGELF; clone size: .; V gene: TRBV19; J gene: TRBJ2-2
CDR3 protein: ASSLEAGRMF; clone size: .; V gene: TRBV12-3/TRBV12-4; J gene: TRBJ1-4
CDR3 protein: AISETLFTSGGLTSTDTQY; clone size: .; V gene: TRBV10-3; J gene: TRBJ2-3
CDR3 protein: ASSLLQGAFYGYT; clone size: .; V gene: TRBV5-6; J gene: TRBJ1-2
CDR3 protein: ASLGSTGELF; clone size: .; V gene: TRBV9; J gene: TRBJ2-2
CDR3 protein: ASSLGQGGQPQH; clone size: .; V gene: TRBV16; J gene: TRBJ1-5
CDR3 protein: ASSFSGSQETQY; clone size: .; V gene: TRBV13; J gene: TRBJ2-5
CDR3 protein: ASSIGTPSYEQY; clone size: .; V gene: TRBV19; J gene: TRBJ2-7
CDR3 protein: ASRGQDKYYEQY; clone size: few; V gene: TRBV6-4; J gene: TRBJ2-7
CDR3 protein: ASSLALGPLI; clone size: few; V gene: TRBV7-8; J gene: TRBJ1-2
CDR3 protein: ASSLAGGSYEQY; clone size: .; V gene: TRBV11-3; J gene: TRBJ2-7
CDR3 protein: ASRKRRQDDSNQPQH; clone size: .; V gene: TRBV2; J gene: TRBJ1-5
CDR3 protein: ASSFAGQSNYGYT; clone size: .; V gene: TRBV5-1; J gene: TRBJ1-2
CDR3 protein: ASRDGGNTQY; clone size: .; V gene: TRBV7-2; J gene: TRBJ2-3
CDR3 protein: ASRGGDRSYGYT; clone size: .; V gene: TRBV6-6; J gene: TRBJ1-2
CDR3 protein: ASSLEFSGQETQY; clone size: .; V gene: TRBV11-2; J gene: TRBJ2-5
CDR3 protein: ASSSYRDRGYEQY; clone size: .; V gene: TRBV7-2; J gene: TRBJ2-7
CDR3 protein: ASSPDFGSDTQY; clone size: .; V gene: TRBV7-2; J gene: TRBJ2-3
CDR3 protein: ASTPGTTNNSPLH; clone size: .; V gene: TRBV6-2/TRBV6-3; J gene: TRBJ1-6
CDR3 protein: ASSLGLKGQGPYGYT; clone size: .; V gene: TRBV13; J gene: TRBJ1-2
CDR3 protein: ASSLESREQY; clone size: .; V gene: TRBV5-1; J gene: TRBJ2-7
CDR3 protein: ASGPDPGVADTQY; clone size: once; V gene: TRBV12-5; J gene: TRBJ2-3
CDR3 protein: ASSGGQLPSYEQY; clone size: .; V gene: TRBV13; J gene: TRBJ2-7
CDR3 protein: SVERQGGYGYT; clone size: few; V gene: TRBV29-1; J gene: TRBJ1-2
CDR3 protein: SVVGGGEVYGYT; clone size: .; V gene: TRBV29-1; J gene: TRBJ1-2
CDR3 protein: ASSQEQGSYGYT; clone size: .; V gene: TRBV4-1; J gene: TRBJ1-2
CDR3 protein: ASFLPGTGKTNYGYT; clone size: .; V gene: TRBV2; J gene: TRBJ1-2
CDR3 protein: ASSQGERDTGELF; clone size: many; V gene: TRBV3-1/TRBV3-2; J gene: TRBJ2-2
CDR3 protein: ATSGGQPNNEQF; clone size: .; V gene: TRBV24-1; J gene: TRBJ2-1
CDR3 protein: ATSSAGTSGHEQY; clone size: .; V gene: TRBV15; J gene: TRBJ2-7
CDR3 protein: ASSTRQTAYEQY; clone size: .; V gene: TRBV13; J gene: TRBJ2-7
CDR3 protein: ASGSTSYEQY; clone size: .; V gene: TRBV6-5; J gene: TRBJ2-7
CDR3 protein: ASSMGMRAALGTEAF; clone size: .; V gene: TRBV19; J gene: TRBJ1-1
CDR3 protein: ASRRDPNTGELF; clone size: few; V gene: TRBV11-3; J gene: TRBJ2-2
CDR3 protein: ASSYGTGNSGNTIY; clone size: .; V gene: TRBV6-6; J gene: TRBJ1-3
CDR3 protein: ASSQDRGSLNEQF; clone size: .; V gene: TRBV4-3; J gene: TRBJ2-1
CDR3 protein: ASSTTGPEAF; clone size: .; V gene: TRBV2; J gene: TRBJ1-1